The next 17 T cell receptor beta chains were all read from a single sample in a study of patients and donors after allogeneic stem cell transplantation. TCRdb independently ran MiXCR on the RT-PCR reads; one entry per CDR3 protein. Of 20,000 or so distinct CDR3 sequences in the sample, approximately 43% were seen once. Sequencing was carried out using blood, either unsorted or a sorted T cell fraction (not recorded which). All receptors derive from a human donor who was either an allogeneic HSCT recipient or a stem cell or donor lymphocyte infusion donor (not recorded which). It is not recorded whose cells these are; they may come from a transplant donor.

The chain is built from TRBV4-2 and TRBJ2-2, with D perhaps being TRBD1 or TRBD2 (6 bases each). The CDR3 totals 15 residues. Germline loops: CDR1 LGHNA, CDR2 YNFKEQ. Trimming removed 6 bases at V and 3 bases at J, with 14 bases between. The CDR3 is CASRETGAYTGELFF. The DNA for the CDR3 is TGTGCCAGCAGGGAAACGGGGGCCTACACCGGGGAGCTGTTTTTT.

CDR3 in DNA: TGTGCCATCAGTGCGCGGGACACCGAACAGTATTTT. Translated: CAISARDTEQYF. The chain combines TRBV10-3 with TRBJ2-3; the D gene could be TRBD1 or TRBD2 (6 bases each). Per germline, CDR1 ENHRY and CDR2 SYGVKD. The CDR3 runs to 12 residues. V was trimmed by 4 bases and J by 12 bases, leaving 14 bases between them.

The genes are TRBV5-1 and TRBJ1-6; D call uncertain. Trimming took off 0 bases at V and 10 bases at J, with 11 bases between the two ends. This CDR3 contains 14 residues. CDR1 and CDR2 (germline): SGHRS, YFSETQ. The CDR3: CASSLGRIRSPLHF. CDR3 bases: TGCGCCAGCAGCTTGGGCAGGATCCGGTCACCCCTCCACTTT. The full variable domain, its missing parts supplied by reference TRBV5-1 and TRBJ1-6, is KAGVTQTPRYLIKTRGQQVTLSCSPISGHRSVSWYQQTPGQGLQFLFEYFSETQRNKGNFPGRFSGRQFSNSRSEMNVSTLELGDSALYLCASSLGRIRSPLHFGNGTRLTVT.

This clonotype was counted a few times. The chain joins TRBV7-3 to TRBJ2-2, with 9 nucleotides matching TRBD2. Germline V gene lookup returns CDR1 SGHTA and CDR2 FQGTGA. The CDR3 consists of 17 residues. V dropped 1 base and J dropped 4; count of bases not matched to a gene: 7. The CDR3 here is CASSLSSSGEVTGELFF. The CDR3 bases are TGTGCCAGCAGCTTAAGCTCTAGCGGGGAGGTCACCGGGGAGCTGTTTTTT. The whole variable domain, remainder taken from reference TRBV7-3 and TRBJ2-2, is GAGVSQTPSNKVTEKGKYVELRCDPISGHTALYWYRQSLGQGPEFLIYFQGTGAADDSGLPNDRFFAVRPEGSVSTLKIQRTERGDSAVYLCASSLSSSGEVTGELFFGEGSRLTVL.

CDR3 sequence (DNA): TGTGCCAGGACGGGGAGTGGGGGGCATAGCAATCAGCCCCAGCATTTT. Protein: CARTGSGGHSNQPQHF. The chain links TRBV11-2 to TRBJ1-5; a weak D match, TRBD1 (6 bases). CDR3 length equals 16 residues. CDR1 and CDR2 (germline): SGHAT, FQNNGV. V lost 9 bases and J 0 bases, leaving 18 bases between the germline ends. The entire variable domain, with the rest obtained from reference TRBV11-2 and TRBJ1-5, is as follows: EAGVAQSPRYKIIEKRQSVAFWCNPISGHATLYWYQQILGQGPKLLIQFQNNGVVDDSQLPKDRFSAERLKGVDSTLKIQPAKLEDSAVYLCARTGSGGHSNQPQHFGDGTRLSIL.

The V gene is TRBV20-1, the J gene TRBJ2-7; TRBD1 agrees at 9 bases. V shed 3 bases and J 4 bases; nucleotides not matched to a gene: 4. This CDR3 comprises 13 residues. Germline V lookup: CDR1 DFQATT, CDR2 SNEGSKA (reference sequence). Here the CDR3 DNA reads TGCAGTGCTAGCGGGACAGGGCTTTACGAGCAGTACTTC. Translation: CSASGTGLYEQYF.

The DNA of the CDR3 is TGTGCCAGCAGTTTACGGACAGGGGTTGGATTTCTAGAGACCCAGTACTTC. It is translated as CASSLRTGVGFLETQYF. The chain has TRBV27 and TRBJ2-5, with 9 bases identical to TRBD1. Unmatched junction bases numbered 11, after V lost 2 bases and J lost 4 bases. This CDR3 has 17 amino acids. The germline CDR1 and CDR2 sequences are MNHEY and SMNVEV (reference sequence).

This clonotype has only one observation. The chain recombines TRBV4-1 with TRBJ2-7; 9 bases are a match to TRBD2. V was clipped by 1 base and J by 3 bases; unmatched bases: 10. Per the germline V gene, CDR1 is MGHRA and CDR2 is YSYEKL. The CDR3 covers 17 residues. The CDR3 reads CASSQASSGRPIYEQYF. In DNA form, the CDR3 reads TGCGCCAGCAGCCAAGCCTCGAGCGGGAGGCCAATCTACGAGCAGTACTTC.

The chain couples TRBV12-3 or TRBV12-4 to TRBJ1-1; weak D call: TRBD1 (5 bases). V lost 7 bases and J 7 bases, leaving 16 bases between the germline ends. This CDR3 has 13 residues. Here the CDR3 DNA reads TGTGCCAGCACCCCGCAGGCTAGGGGTGAAGCTTTCTTT. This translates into CASTPQARGEAFF.

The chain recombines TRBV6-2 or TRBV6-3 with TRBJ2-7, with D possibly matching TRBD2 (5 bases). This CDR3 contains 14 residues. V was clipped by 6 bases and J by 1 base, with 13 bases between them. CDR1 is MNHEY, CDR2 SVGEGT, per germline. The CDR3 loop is CASRSGGLSYEQYF. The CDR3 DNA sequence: TGTGCCAGCAGGAGTGGAGGCCTGTCCTACGAGCAGTACTTC.

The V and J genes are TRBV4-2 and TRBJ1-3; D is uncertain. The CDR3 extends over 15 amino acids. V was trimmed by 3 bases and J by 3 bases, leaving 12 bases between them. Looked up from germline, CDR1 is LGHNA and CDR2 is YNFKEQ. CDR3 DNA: TGTGCCAGCAGCCACCCCAAGAGGTTTGGAAACACCATATATTTT. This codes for CASSHPKRFGNTIYF.

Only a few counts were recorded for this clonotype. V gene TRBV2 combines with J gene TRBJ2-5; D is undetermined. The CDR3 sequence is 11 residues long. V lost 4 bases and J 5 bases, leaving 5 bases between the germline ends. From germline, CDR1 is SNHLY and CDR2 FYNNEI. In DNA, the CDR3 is TGTGCCAGCAGTGTGATGGAGACCCAGTACTTC. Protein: CASSVMETQYF.

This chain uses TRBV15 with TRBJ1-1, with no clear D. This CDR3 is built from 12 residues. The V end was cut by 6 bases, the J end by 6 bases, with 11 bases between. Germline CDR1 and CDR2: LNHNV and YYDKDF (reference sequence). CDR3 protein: CATRTSDAEAFF. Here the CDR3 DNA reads TGTGCCACCAGAACCTCGGATGCTGAAGCTTTCTTT.

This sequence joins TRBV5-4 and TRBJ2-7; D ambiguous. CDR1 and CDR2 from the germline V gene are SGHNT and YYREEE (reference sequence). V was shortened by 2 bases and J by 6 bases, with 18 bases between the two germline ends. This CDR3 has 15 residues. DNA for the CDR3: TGTGCCAGCAGCTTAGGAACAGCATTACGGGCCGAGCAGTACTTC. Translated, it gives CASSLGTALRAEQYF.

The CDR3 region is CASSLDTTYGYTF. For the CDR3, the DNA is TGTGCCAGCAGCTTAGACACCACCTATGGCTACACCTTC. The J gene is TRBJ1-2, the V gene TRBV7-2; D not resolved. Germline-derived CDR1 and CDR2 are SGHTA and FQGNSA. This CDR3 has 13 amino acids. With 1 base removed from V and 4 bases from J, the gap between germline ends came to 7 bases. The full variable domain, in which reference TRBV7-2 and TRBJ1-2 provide the parts outside the CDR3, is GAGVSQSPSNKVTEKGKDVELRCDPISGHTALYWYRQSLGQGLEFLIYFQGNSAPDKSGLPSDRFSAERTGGSVSTLTIQRTQQEDSAVYLCASSLDTTYGYTFGSGTRLTVV.

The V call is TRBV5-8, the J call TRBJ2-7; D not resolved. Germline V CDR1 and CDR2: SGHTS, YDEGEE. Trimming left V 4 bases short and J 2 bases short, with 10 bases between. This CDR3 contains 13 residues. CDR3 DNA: TGTGCCAGCAGCCCTCTTAGGACCTACGAGCAGTACTTC. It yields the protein CASSPLRTYEQYF.

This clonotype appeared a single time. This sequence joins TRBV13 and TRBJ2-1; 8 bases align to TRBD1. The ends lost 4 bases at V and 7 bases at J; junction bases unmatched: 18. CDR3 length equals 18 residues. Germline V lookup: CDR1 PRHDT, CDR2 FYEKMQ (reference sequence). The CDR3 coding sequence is TGTGCCAGCAGCTCGCCTACCCCATACAGGGGGTGGGCAAATGAGCAGTTCTTC. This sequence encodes CASSSPTPYRGWANEQFF.